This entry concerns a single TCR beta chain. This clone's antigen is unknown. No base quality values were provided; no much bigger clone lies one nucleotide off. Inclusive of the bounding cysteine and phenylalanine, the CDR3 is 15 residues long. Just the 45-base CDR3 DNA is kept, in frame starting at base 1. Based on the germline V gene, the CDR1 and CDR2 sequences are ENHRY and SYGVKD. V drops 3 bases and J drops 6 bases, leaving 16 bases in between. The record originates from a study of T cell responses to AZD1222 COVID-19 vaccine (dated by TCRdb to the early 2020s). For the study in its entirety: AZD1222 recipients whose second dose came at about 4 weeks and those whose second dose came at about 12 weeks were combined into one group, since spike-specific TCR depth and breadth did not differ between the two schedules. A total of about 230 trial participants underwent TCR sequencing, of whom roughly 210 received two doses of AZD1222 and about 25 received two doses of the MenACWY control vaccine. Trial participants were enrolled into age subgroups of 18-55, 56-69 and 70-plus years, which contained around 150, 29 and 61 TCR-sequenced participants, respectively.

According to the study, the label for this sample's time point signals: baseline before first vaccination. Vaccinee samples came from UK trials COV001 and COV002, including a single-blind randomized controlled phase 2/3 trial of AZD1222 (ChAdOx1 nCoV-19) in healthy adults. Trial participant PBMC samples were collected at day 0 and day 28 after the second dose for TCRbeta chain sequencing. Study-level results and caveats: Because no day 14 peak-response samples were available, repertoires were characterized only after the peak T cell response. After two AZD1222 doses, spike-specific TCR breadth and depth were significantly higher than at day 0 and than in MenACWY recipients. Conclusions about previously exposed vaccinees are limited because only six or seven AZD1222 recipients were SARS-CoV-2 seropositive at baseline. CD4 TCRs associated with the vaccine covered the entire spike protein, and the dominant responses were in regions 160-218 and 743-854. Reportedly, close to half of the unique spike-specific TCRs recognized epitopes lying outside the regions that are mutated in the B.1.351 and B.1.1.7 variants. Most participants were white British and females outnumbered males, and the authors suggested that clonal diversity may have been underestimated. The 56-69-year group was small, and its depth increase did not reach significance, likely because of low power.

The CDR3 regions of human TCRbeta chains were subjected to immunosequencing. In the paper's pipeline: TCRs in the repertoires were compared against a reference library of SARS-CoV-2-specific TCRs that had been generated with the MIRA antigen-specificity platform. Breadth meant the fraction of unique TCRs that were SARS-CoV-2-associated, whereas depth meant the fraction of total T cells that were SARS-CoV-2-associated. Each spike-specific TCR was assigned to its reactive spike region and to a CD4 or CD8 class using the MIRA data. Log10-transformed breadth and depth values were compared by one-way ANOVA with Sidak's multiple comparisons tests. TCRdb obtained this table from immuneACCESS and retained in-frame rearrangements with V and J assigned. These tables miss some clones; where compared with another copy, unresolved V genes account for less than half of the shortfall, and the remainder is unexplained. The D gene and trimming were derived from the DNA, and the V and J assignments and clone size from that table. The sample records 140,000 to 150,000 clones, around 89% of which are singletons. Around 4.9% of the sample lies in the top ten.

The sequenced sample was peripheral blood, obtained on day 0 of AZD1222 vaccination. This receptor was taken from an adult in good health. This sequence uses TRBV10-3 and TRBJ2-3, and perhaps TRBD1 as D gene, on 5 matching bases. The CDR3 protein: CAISDGKGFVDTQYF. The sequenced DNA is TGTGCCATCAGTGATGGGAAGGGGTTCGTGGATACGCAGTATTTT.